What follows is one T cell receptor beta chain and its context. Its target is unknown. This table comes from immunoSEQ multiplex PCR, and its TCRdb copy is limited to in-frame clones, with some not included. This sample has 83,000 or so clones, with 88% found just once. The data were taken from a study of T cell responses to AZD1222 COVID-19 vaccine. V gave up 5 bases and J gave up 9 bases; unmatched junction bases: 7. The CDR3 has 15 amino acids. Per germline, CDR1 MGHRA and CDR2 YSYEKL. Notes on the study in general: Baseline antibody screening turned up just a handful of seropositive AZD1222 recipients.

Sequencing was performed on peripheral blood, taken 28 days after the second AZD1222 dose. The rearrangement joins TRBV4-1 to TRBJ1-6, with 10 bases identical to TRBD1. This TCR came from an adult who received the AZD1222 COVID-19 vaccine. In DNA form, the CDR3 reads TGCGCCAGCAGCTTTACCGGGACAGGGGTTTCACCCCTCCACTTT. Amino acids: CASSFTGTGVSPLHF.